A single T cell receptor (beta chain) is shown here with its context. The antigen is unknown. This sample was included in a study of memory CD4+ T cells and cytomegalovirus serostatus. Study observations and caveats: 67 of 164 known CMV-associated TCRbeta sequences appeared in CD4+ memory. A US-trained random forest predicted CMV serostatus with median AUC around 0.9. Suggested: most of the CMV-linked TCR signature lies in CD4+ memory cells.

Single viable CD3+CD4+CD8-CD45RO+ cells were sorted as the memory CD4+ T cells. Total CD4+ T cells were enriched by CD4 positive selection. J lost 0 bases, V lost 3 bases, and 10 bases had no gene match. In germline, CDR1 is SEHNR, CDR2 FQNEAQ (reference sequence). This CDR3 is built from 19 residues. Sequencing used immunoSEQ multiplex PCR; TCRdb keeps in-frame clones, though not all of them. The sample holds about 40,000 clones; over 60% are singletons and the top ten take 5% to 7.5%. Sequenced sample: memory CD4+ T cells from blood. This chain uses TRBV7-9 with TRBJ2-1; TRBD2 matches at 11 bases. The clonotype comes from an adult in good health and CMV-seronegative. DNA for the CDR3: TGTGCCAGCAGCTTGCCCCCGGGACTAGCGGCGACCTCCTACAATGAGCAGTTCTTC. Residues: CASSLPPGLAATSYNEQFF.